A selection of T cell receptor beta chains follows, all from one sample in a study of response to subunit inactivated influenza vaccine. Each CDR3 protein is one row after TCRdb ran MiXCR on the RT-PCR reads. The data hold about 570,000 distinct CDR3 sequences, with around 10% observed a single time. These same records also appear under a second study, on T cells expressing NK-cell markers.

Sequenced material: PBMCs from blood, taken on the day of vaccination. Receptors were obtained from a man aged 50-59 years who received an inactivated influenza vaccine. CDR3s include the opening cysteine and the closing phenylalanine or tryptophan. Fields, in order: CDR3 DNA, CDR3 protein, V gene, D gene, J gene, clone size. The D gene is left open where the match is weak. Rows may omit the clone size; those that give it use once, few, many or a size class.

CDR3nt: TGCGCCAGCAGCTTGACCGATGACCCTTCCTACGAGCAGTACTTC
CDR3aa: CASSLTDDPSYEQYF
v_gene: TRBV5-1
d_gene: NA
j_gene: TRBJ2-7
abundance: many

CDR3nt: TGTGCCAGCAGCCAACATAGCGGGAGCTCCTACAATGAGCAGTTCTTC
CDR3aa: CASSQHSGSSYNEQFF
v_gene: TRBV12-3/TRBV12-4
d_gene: TRBD2
j_gene: TRBJ2-1
abundance: few

CDR3nt: TGCGCCAGCAGCCATTTTGGAGGCAATTACGAGCAGTACTTC
CDR3aa: CASSHFGGNYEQYF
v_gene: TRBV4-1
d_gene: NA
j_gene: TRBJ2-7
abundance: few

CDR3nt: TGTGCCAGTAGTATCCTAGCGGGAGGGCCCTACGAGCAGTACTTC
CDR3aa: CASSILAGGPYEQYF
v_gene: TRBV19
d_gene: TRBD2
j_gene: TRBJ2-7
abundance: NA

CDR3nt: TGTGCCAGCAGCAAAGAAGGCCTAGCGGGAGATAGGGAGACCCAGTACTTC
CDR3aa: CASSKEGLAGDRETQYF
v_gene: TRBV21-1
d_gene: NA
j_gene: TRBJ2-5
abundance: few

CDR3nt: TGTGCCAGCAGTTCGACAACGAATCAGCCCCAGCATTTT
CDR3aa: CASSSTTNQPQHF
v_gene: TRBV12-3/TRBV12-4
d_gene: NA
j_gene: TRBJ1-5
abundance: few

CDR3nt: TGTGCCAGCGGGGAGCGGGGGGCCTGGGATGAGCAGTTCTTC
CDR3aa: CASGERGAWDEQFF
v_gene: TRBV6-1
d_gene: TRBD2
j_gene: TRBJ2-1
abundance: NA

CDR3nt: TGTGCCAGCGCCCGGCAGGGAACGGGTCAGCCCCAGCATTTT
CDR3aa: CASARQGTGQPQHF
v_gene: TRBV7-8
d_gene: NA
j_gene: TRBJ1-5
abundance: few

CDR3nt: TGCGCCAGCAGCCAAGCCGGTAGTGATACGCAGTATTTT
CDR3aa: CASSQAGSDTQYF
v_gene: TRBV4-3
d_gene: NA
j_gene: TRBJ2-3
abundance: few

CDR3nt: TGTGCCATCAGTGTAATGAGGCTAGGGGAGACTCGAGGCTACGAGCAGTACTTC
CDR3aa: CAISVMRLGETRGYEQYF
v_gene: TRBV10-3
d_gene: NA
j_gene: TRBJ2-7
abundance: NA

CDR3nt: TGTGCCAGCTCACCACGGCGCGTGGAGTTGAACCAGTACTTC
CDR3aa: CASSPRRVELNQYF
v_gene: TRBV18
d_gene: NA
j_gene: TRBJ2-5
abundance: few

CDR3nt: TGTGCCAGCACCTTGGGACTAGCGTTTTACAATGAGCAGTTCTTC
CDR3aa: CASTLGLAFYNEQFF
v_gene: TRBV9
d_gene: TRBD2
j_gene: TRBJ2-1
abundance: few

CDR3nt: TGTGCCAGCAGCTTAGTGGGGACTCCCAACACCGGGGAGCTGTTTTTT
CDR3aa: CASSLVGTPNTGELFF
v_gene: TRBV7-2
d_gene: NA
j_gene: TRBJ2-2
abundance: few

CDR3nt: TGCGCCAGCAGCTGGAAAGGGGGAGGAGAGACCCAGTACTTC
CDR3aa: CASSWKGGGETQYF
v_gene: TRBV5-1
d_gene: NA
j_gene: TRBJ2-5
abundance: NA

CDR3nt: TGTGCCAGCAGCCTAACCGGGGGACTAGCGGGAGTTAAAATGAGCTCCTACAATGAGCAGTTCTTC
CDR3aa: CASSLTGGLAGVKMSSYNEQFF
v_gene: TRBV3-1
d_gene: TRBD2
j_gene: TRBJ2-1
abundance: many

CDR3nt: TGCAGTGCTAGAAAGGGGGGCACGACCGGGGAGCTGTTTTTT
CDR3aa: CSARKGGTTGELFF
v_gene: TRBV20-1
d_gene: NA
j_gene: TRBJ2-2
abundance: few

CDR3nt: TGCAGTGCTAGTACGACAGGGGATGGCTACACCTTC
CDR3aa: CSASTTGDGYTF
v_gene: TRBV20-1
d_gene: TRBD1
j_gene: TRBJ1-2
abundance: NA

CDR3nt: TGTGCCAGCAGCAGGGACCAGGTTCGGGGTACTGAAGCTTTCTTT
CDR3aa: CASSRDQVRGTEAFF
v_gene: TRBV7-9
d_gene: NA
j_gene: TRBJ1-1
abundance: many

CDR3nt: TGTGCCAGCAGCCAAGTAGTTAACGGTGAGCAGTTCTTC
CDR3aa: CASSQVVNGEQFF
v_gene: TRBV4-2
d_gene: NA
j_gene: TRBJ2-1
abundance: few

CDR3nt: TGTGCCAGCAGCGTGCAAAGGACTAGCGGGGGGGCGGCGCAGTACTTC
CDR3aa: CASSVQRTSGGAAQYF
v_gene: TRBV5-5
d_gene: TRBD2
j_gene: TRBJ2-7
abundance: NA

CDR3nt: TGTGCCAGCAGCTTAGGAGGGGTTGAAAAACTGTTTTTT
CDR3aa: CASSLGGVEKLFF
v_gene: TRBV7-9
d_gene: NA
j_gene: TRBJ1-4
abundance: few

CDR3nt: TGTGCCAGCAGCGCTAAGGGATACGAGCAGTACTTC
CDR3aa: CASSAKGYEQYF
v_gene: TRBV7-9
d_gene: NA
j_gene: TRBJ2-7
abundance: NA

CDR3nt: TGCGCCAGCAGCTTGAGGGCTAGCGGGGGGCGGACCACAGATACGCAGTATTTT
CDR3aa: CASSLRASGGRTTDTQYF
v_gene: TRBV5-1
d_gene: TRBD2
j_gene: TRBJ2-3
abundance: few

CDR3nt: TGTGCCATCGCCCTCGGGGGGCGAAATCAGCCCCAGCATTTT
CDR3aa: CAIALGGRNQPQHF
v_gene: TRBV6-2/TRBV6-3
d_gene: NA
j_gene: TRBJ1-5
abundance: few

CDR3nt: TGTGCCAGCAGTCCGTCCGAGGCCGATGAAAAACTGTTTTTT
CDR3aa: CASSPSEADEKLFF
v_gene: TRBV28
d_gene: NA
j_gene: TRBJ1-4
abundance: NA

CDR3nt: TGTGCCAGCAGCTTAGATTACGGTCCGAATGAGCAGTTCTTC
CDR3aa: CASSLDYGPNEQFF
v_gene: TRBV7-2
d_gene: NA
j_gene: TRBJ2-1
abundance: NA

CDR3nt: TGCGCCAGCAGCACTACAGGGGGAAATGAGCAGTTCTTC
CDR3aa: CASSTTGGNEQFF
v_gene: TRBV4-3
d_gene: TRBD1
j_gene: TRBJ2-1
abundance: few

CDR3nt: TGTGCCAGCAGTAACATGGGGACAAGGGTCCCCTACGAGCAGTACTTC
CDR3aa: CASSNMGTRVPYEQYF
v_gene: TRBV7-8
d_gene: NA
j_gene: TRBJ2-7
abundance: NA

CDR3nt: TGTGCCAGCAGTCAGGGACCCGCGGGCACCGGGGAGCTGTTTTTT
CDR3aa: CASSQGPAGTGELFF
v_gene: TRBV6-1
d_gene: NA
j_gene: TRBJ2-2
abundance: NA

CDR3nt: TGTGCCAGCAGTTTTCTGGGGGACAGGGCTAACACCGGGGAGCTGTTTTTT
CDR3aa: CASSFLGDRANTGELFF
v_gene: TRBV12-3/TRBV12-4
d_gene: TRBD1
j_gene: TRBJ2-2
abundance: NA

CDR3nt: TGCAGCGTTGTAAACGGCGAGCAGTTCTTC
CDR3aa: CSVVNGEQFF
v_gene: TRBV29-1
d_gene: NA
j_gene: TRBJ2-1
abundance: NA

CDR3nt: TGCAGTCCTTTGGGACCCTCCTACAATGAGCAGTTCTTC
CDR3aa: CSPLGPSYNEQFF
v_gene: TRBV20-1
d_gene: NA
j_gene: TRBJ2-1
abundance: NA

CDR3nt: TGCAGTGCTGCCCCCAGCGGGAGACGAGAGACCCAGTACTTC
CDR3aa: CSAAPSGRRETQYF
v_gene: TRBV20-1
d_gene: TRBD2
j_gene: TRBJ2-5
abundance: once

CDR3nt: TGTGCCAGCAGTATACAGGGTCAGGTCACTGAAGCTTTCTTT
CDR3aa: CASSIQGQVTEAFF
v_gene: TRBV6-5
d_gene: NA
j_gene: TRBJ1-1
abundance: NA

CDR3nt: TGCGCCAGCAGCCCGACCCCGGGACTAGATCCCGGGACCCAGTACTTC
CDR3aa: CASSPTPGLDPGTQYF
v_gene: TRBV5-1
d_gene: TRBD2
j_gene: TRBJ2-5
abundance: NA

CDR3nt: TGTGCCAGCAGTTTTCCGGGGGGCTCACCCCTCCACTTT
CDR3aa: CASSFPGGSPLHF
v_gene: TRBV12-3/TRBV12-4
d_gene: NA
j_gene: TRBJ1-6
abundance: few

CDR3nt: TGTGCCACCAGCAGAGATGGCGGCCCCCCCTGGCCCGGCGTCGATCAGCCCCAGCATTTT
CDR3aa: CATSRDGGPPWPGVDQPQHF
v_gene: TRBV15
d_gene: NA
j_gene: TRBJ1-5
abundance: NA

CDR3nt: TGTGCCAGCAGGGCTACTCCGACAATGCAAAATTCGAACACTGAAGCTTTCTTT
CDR3aa: CASRATPTMQNSNTEAFF
v_gene: TRBV3-1
d_gene: NA
j_gene: TRBJ1-1
abundance: NA

CDR3nt: TGTGCCAGCAGTCAAAGGGACGTTAAGGAGCAGTTCTTC
CDR3aa: CASSQRDVKEQFF
v_gene: TRBV6-1
d_gene: NA
j_gene: TRBJ2-1
abundance: NA

CDR3nt: TGTGCCATCAGTGAGACTCCAGCGGGAGGATCCACAGATACGCAGTATTTT
CDR3aa: CAISETPAGGSTDTQYF
v_gene: TRBV10-3
d_gene: TRBD2
j_gene: TRBJ2-3
abundance: many

CDR3nt: TGTGCCACCAGTGAACCTATACCGCTTACGAACACCGGGGAGCTGTTTTTT
CDR3aa: CATSEPIPLTNTGELFF
v_gene: TRBV24-1
d_gene: NA
j_gene: TRBJ2-2
abundance: few